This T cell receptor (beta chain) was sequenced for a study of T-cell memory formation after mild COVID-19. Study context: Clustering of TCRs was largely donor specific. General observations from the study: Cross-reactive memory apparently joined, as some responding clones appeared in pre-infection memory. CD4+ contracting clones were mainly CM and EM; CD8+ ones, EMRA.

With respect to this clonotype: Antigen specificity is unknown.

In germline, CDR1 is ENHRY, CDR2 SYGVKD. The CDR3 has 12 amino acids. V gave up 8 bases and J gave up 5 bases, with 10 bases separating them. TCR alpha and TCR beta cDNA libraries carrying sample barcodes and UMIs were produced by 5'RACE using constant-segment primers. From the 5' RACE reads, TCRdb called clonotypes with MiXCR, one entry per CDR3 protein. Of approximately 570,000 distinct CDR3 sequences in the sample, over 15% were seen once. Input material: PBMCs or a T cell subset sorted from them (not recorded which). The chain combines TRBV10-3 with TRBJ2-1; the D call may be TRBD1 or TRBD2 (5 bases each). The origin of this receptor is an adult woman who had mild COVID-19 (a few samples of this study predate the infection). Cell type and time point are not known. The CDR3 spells CAIGRGDNEQFF. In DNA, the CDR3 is TGTGCCATCGGGAGAGGGGACAATGAGCAGTTCTTC.